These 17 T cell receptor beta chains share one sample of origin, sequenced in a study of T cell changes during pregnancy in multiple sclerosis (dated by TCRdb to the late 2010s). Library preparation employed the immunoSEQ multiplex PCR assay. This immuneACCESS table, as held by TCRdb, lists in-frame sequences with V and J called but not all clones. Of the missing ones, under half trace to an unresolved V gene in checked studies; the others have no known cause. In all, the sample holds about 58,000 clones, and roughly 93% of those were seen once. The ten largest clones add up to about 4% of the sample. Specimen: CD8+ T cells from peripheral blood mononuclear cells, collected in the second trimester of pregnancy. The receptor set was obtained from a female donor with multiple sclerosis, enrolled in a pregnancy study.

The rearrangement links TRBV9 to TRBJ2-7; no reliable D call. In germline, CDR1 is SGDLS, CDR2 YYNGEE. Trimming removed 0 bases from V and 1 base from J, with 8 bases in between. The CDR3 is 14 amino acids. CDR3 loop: CASSVESRSYEQYF. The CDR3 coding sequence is TGTGCCAGCAGCGTAGAATCCCGGTCCTACGAGCAGTACTTC.

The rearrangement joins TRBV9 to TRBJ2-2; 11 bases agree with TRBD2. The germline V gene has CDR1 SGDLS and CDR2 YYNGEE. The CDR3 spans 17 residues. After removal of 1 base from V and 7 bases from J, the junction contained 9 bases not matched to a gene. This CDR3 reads CASSVSTSGSWYGELFF. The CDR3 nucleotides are TGTGCCAGCAGCGTATCAACTAGCGGGAGTTGGTACGGGGAGCTGTTTTTT.

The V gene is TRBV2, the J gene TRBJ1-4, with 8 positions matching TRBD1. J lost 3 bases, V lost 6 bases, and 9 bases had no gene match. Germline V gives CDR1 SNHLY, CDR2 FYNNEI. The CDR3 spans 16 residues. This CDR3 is CASSADRATANEKLFF. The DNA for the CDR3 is TGTGCCAGCAGCGCGGACAGGGCGACAGCTAATGAAAAACTGTTTTTT.

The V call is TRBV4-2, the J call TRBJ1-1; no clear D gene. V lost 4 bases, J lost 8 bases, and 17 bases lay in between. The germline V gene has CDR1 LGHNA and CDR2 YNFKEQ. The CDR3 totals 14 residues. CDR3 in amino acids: CASSPLVRPAEAFF. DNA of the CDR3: TGTGCCAGCAGCCCCCTGGTCAGGCCCGCCGAAGCTTTCTTT.

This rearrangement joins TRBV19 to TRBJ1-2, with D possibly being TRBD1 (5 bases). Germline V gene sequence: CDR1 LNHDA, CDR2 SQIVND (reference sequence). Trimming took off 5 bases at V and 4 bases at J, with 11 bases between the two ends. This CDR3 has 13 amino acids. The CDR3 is CASSSDTFYGYTF. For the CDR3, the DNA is TGTGCCAGTAGTTCGGACACCTTCTATGGCTACACCTTC.

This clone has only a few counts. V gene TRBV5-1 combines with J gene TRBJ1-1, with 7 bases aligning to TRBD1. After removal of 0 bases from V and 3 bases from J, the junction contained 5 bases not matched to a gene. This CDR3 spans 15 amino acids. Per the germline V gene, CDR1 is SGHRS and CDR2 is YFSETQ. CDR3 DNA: TGCGCCAGCAGCTTGGCGGGACAGACTCACACTGAAGCTTTCTTT. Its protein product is CASSLAGQTHTEAFF.

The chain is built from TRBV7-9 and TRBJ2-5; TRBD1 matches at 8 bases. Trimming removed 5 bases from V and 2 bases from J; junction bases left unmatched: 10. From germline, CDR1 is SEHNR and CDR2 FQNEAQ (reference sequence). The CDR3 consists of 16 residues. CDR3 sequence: CASSAKTGEAQETQYF. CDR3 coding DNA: TGTGCCAGCAGCGCCAAGACAGGGGAAGCGCAAGAGACCCAGTACTTC.

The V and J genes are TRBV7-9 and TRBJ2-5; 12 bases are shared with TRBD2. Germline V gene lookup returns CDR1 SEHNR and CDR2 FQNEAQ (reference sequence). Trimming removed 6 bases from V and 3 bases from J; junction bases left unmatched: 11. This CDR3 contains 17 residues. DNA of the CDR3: TGTGCCAGCAGAAACATCCGACTAGCGGGAGAGAAAGAGACCCAGTACTTC. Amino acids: CASRNIRLAGEKETQYF.

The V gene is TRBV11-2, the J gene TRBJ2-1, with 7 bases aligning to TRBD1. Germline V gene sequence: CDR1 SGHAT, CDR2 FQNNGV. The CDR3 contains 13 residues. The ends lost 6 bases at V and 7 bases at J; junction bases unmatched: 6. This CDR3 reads CASSSTQGNEQFF. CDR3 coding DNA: TGTGCCAGCAGTTCGACACAGGGGAATGAGCAGTTCTTC.

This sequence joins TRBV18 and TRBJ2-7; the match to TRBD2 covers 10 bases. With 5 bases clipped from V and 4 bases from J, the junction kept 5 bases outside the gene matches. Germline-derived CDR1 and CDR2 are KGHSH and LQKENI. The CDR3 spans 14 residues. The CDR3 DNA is TGTGCCAGCTCAGCTAGCGGGAGTCGGTACGAGCAGTACTTC. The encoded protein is CASSASGSRYEQYF. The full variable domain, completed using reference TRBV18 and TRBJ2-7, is NAGVMQNPRHLVRRRGQEARLRCSPMKGHSHVYWYRQLPEEGLKFMVYLQKENIIDESGMPKERFSAEFPKEGPSILRIQQVVRGDSAAYFCASSASGSRYEQYFGPGTRLTVT.

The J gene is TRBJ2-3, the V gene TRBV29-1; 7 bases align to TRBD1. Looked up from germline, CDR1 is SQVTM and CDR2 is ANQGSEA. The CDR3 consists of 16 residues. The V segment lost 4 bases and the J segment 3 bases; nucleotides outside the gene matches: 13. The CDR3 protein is CSVGGDRVASTDTQYF. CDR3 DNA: TGCAGCGTTGGGGGCGACAGGGTCGCTTCGACAGATACGCAGTATTTT.

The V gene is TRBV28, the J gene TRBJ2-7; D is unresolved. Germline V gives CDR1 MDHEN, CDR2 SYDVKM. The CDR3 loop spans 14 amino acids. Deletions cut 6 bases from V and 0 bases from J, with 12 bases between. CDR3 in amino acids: CASRQALSSYEQYF. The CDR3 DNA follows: TGTGCCAGCAGGCAGGCCCTCAGCTCCTACGAGCAGTACTTC.

CDR3 DNA sequence: TGTGCCAGCAGTTATTGGAGAACACTAGCGGGAATCGGGGAGCTGTTTTTT. It encodes CASSYWRTLAGIGELFF. V gene TRBV27 combines with J gene TRBJ2-2, with 10 bases matching TRBD2. There are 17 residues in the CDR3. J gave up 7 bases and V 4 bases, and 12 bases lay outside the gene matches. Germline V CDR1 and CDR2: MNHEY, SMNVEV (reference sequence).

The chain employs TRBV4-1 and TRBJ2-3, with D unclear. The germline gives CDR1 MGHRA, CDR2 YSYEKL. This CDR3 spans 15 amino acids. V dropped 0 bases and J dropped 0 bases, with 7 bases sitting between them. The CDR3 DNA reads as TGCGCCAGCAGCCAAGATGAGTCTAGCACAGATACGCAGTATTTT. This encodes CASSQDESSTDTQYF.

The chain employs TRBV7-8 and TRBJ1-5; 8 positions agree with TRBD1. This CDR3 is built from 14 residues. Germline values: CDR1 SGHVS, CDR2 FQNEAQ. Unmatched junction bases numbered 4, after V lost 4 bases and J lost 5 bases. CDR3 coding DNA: TGTGCCAGCAGCTCAGGGGGCTTTGATCAGCCCCAGCATTTT. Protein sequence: CASSSGGFDQPQHF.

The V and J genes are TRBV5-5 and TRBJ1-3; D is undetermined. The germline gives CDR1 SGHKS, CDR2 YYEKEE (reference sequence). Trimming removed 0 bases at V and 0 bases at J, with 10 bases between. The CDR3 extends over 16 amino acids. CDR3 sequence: CASSLVPGSSGNTIYF. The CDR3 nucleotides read TGTGCCAGCAGCTTGGTTCCAGGCAGCTCTGGAAACACCATATATTTT.

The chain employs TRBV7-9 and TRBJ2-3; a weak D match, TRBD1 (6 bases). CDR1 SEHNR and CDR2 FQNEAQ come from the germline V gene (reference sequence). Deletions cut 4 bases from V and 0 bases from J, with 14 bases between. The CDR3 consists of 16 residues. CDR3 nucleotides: TGTGCCAGCAGCTCGCGGGTGGGACACAGCACAGATACGCAGTATTTT. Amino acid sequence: CASSSRVGHSTDTQYF.